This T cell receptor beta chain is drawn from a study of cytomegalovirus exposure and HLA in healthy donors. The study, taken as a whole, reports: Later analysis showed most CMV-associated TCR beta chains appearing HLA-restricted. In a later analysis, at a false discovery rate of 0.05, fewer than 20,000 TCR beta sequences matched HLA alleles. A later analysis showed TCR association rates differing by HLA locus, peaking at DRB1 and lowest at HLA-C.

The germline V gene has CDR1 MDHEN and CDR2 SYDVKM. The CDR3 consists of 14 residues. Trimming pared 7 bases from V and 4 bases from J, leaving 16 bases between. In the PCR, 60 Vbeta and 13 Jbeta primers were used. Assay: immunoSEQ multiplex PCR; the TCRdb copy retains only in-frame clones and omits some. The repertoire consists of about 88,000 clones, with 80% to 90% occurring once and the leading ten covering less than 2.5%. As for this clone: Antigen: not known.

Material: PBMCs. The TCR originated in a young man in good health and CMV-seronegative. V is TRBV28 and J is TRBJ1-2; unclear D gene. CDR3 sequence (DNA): TGTGCCAGCAAGTACACGGGAATCTCCTATGGCTACACCTTC. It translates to CASKYTGISYGYTF.